This T cell receptor (beta chain) was recovered during a study of graft-versus-host responses after intestinal transplantation. With regard to this clone: What it binds is not known.

Profiling relied on immunoSEQ multiplex PCR, and the TCRdb table lists in-frame clones only, not all of them. The repertoire holds more than 65,000 clones, about 90% seen once, with about 1.3% in the top ten. Trimming removed 2 bases from V and 6 bases from J, with 14 bases in between. The CDR3 consists of 16 residues. The germline CDR1 and CDR2 sequences are MNHEY and SMNVEV (reference sequence). Source: unstimulated CD8+ T cells sorted from spleen or lymph node cells, taken before intestinal transplant. This sequence was found in a human donor who received an intestinal transplant. V and J are TRBV27 and TRBJ2-6, with a weak D call TRBD1 (6 bases). The chain's CDR3 is CASSLIWGREANVLTF. Here the CDR3 DNA reads TGTGCCAGCAGTTTAATCTGGGGGCGCGAGGCCAACGTCCTGACTTTC.